This TCR beta chain was profiled in a study of spatial heterogeneity in lung cancer. The time point here: blood at routine non-recurrence follow-up after resection. Unsorted whole RNA of tumor, nontumor lung or frozen PBMC was sequenced. This clonotype was counted a few times. Single TCR cDNA molecules each had their own unique molecular identifier. TCRdb re-derived calls from the 5' RACE reads in MiXCR, one entry per CDR3 protein. The sample has approximately 93,000 distinct CDR3 sequences, approximately 20% seen once. In germline, CDR1 is SGDLS, CDR2 YYNGEE. This CDR3 has 13 residues. With 0 bases removed from V and 4 bases from J, the gap between germline ends came to 6 bases.

Sample: PBMCs, taken at follow-up. The rearrangement uses TRBV9 and TRBJ2-3; D is unclear. This TCR came from a male donor with early-stage non-small cell lung cancer. This CDR3 is CASSVAPADTQYF. CDR3 DNA sequence: TGTGCCAGCAGCGTAGCCCCGGCAGATACGCAGTATTTT.